The clone carrying this T cell receptor (beta chain) was counted between two and nine times. Profiling relied on immunoSEQ multiplex PCR, and the TCRdb table lists in-frame clones only, not all of them. The profile shows around 250,000 clones, under 90% of them singletons. The entry originates in a study of blood T cell repertoires in COVID-19. Study as a whole: Samples representing acute and convalescent COVID-19 were sourced from the United States, Italy and Spain. PBMCs, B-cell-depleted T cells, or T cells provided the cDNA or gDNA that made up the material.

The CDR3 has 15 residues. V lost 1 base and J lost 4, with 13 bases in between. Germline V lookup: CDR1 MNHNS, CDR2 SASEGT. This clonotype originated in a woman younger than 35 with acute or convalescent COVID-19. V gene TRBV6-1 combines with J gene TRBJ1-2, with TRBD1 as a possible D gene (6 bases). The sample consisted of peripheral blood. CDR3 DNA sequence: TGTGCCAGCAGTGAAGAAGGAACAGGGAGCTATGGCTACACCTTC. It is translated as CASSEEGTGSYGYTF.